The rows below give T cell receptor beta chains drawn from one sample of a study of T-cell memory formation after mild COVID-19. TCRdb reprocessed the 5' RACE reads via MiXCR and lists one record per CDR3 protein. The sample contains 150,000 to 200,000 distinct CDR3 sequences, more than 9% of which appear only once. The sample consisted of PBMCs or a T cell subset sorted from them (not recorded which). Source of these receptors: a man aged 18 to 35 who had mild COVID-19 (a few samples of this study predate the infection). Cell type and time point are not known. The CDR3 runs from the conserved cysteine through the conserved F or W. A D gene is named only where the DNA matches it firmly. For some rows the clone size is stated as once, few or many, or as a class when expanded; others skip it.

size	V	D	J	CDR3	DNA
few	TRBV4-3	NA	TRBJ1-5	CASSQRGGSQPQHF	TGCGCCAGCAGCCAAAGAGGGGGTAGTCAGCCCCAGCATTTT
NA	TRBV7-2	NA	TRBJ1-6	CASSHSNSPLHF	TGTGCCAGCAGCCACAGTAATTCACCCCTCCACTTT
NA	TRBV7-2	NA	TRBJ1-2	CASSFDRLHYGYTF	TGTGCCAGCAGCTTTGACAGGTTGCACTATGGCTACACCTTC
NA	TRBV7-3	NA	TRBJ1-1	CATSQEGATEAFF	TGTGCCACCTCACAGGAGGGAGCAACTGAAGCTTTCTTT
NA	TRBV10-3	NA	TRBJ1-2	CAISESLTGYRNYGYTF	TGTGCCATCAGTGAGAGTTTAACAGGGTACCGGAACTATGGCTACACCTTC
many	TRBV4-3	TRBD1	TRBJ1-1	CASSQDQGGTEAFF	TGCGCCAGCAGCCAAGATCAGGGGGGGACTGAAGCTTTCTTT
NA	TRBV20-1	NA	TRBJ1-1	CSASPWTAGYTEAFF	TGCAGTGCTAGTCCCTGGACAGCGGGGTACACTGAAGCTTTCTTT
few	TRBV29-1	NA	TRBJ1-3	CSVVSAGNTIYF	TGCAGCGTTGTATCAGCTGGAAACACCATATATTTT
NA	TRBV12-3/TRBV12-4	TRBD1	TRBJ2-7	CASRRTGGLSYEQYF	TGTGCCAGCAGACGGACAGGGGGCTTAAGCTACGAGCAGTACTTC
many	TRBV7-9	NA	TRBJ2-5	CATPRGMSQYF	TGTGCCACGCCAAGAGGGATGTCCCAGTACTTC
many	TRBV5-1	NA	TRBJ2-1	CASSLGAENEQFF	TGCGCCAGCAGCCTCGGAGCCGAGAATGAGCAGTTCTTC
few	TRBV5-1	NA	TRBJ1-1	CASSPDYDAAEAFF	TGCGCCAGCAGCCCTGACTATGACGCGGCTGAAGCTTTCTTT
once	TRBV7-9	NA	TRBJ2-1	CASSRTWQLF	TGTGCCAGCTCCCGGACATGGCAGTTATTC
NA	TRBV2	NA	TRBJ2-7	CASAGVREQYF	TGTGCCAGCGCAGGGGTTCGGGAGCAGTACTTC
NA	TRBV5-1	TRBD1	TRBJ1-4	CASSLGTGPNEKLFF	TGCGCCAGCAGCTTGGGGACAGGGCCTAATGAAAAACTGTTTTTT
NA	TRBV5-1	NA	TRBJ2-3	CASSLADYATDTQYF	TGCGCCAGCAGCTTGGCGGACTACGCCACAGATACGCAGTATTTT
many	TRBV19	TRBD1	TRBJ2-1	CASRAGTGSFF	TGTGCCAGTAGAGCCGGGACAGGGTCCTTCTTC
NA	TRBV4-3	NA	TRBJ2-7	CASSHLRADEQYF	TGCGCCAGCAGCCACCTCCGGGCCGACGAGCAGTACTTC
few	TRBV12-3/TRBV12-4	NA	TRBJ1-1	CASSSRGRGPNTEAFF	TGTGCCAGCAGTTCTCGAGGGCGAGGGCCGAACACTGAAGCTTTCTTT
NA	TRBV28	NA	TRBJ1-5	CASSLLGAYSNQPQHF	TGTGCCAGCAGTTTATTGGGCGCTTATAGCAATCAGCCCCAGCATTTT
few	TRBV25-1	NA	TRBJ1-1	CASSELKGVRTEAFF	TGTGCCAGCAGTGAATTGAAAGGAGTACGCACTGAAGCTTTCTTT
few	TRBV18	NA	TRBJ1-1	CASSSPQDPKNEAFF	TGTGCCAGCTCGTCCCCCCAGGACCCAAAAAATGAAGCTTTCTTT
few	TRBV6-6	NA	TRBJ1-4	CASRGRDLGREKLFF	TGTGCCAGCAGGGGGAGGGACTTAGGCAGGGAAAAACTGTTTTTT
many	TRBV5-1	NA	TRBJ2-3	CASSTQGTDTQYF	TGCGCCAGCAGCACACAGGGAACAGATACGCAGTATTTT